This TCR beta chain was found in a study of T cells in localized non-small cell lung cancer. Notes on the study in general: In adjacent lung, a median about 54 of the top 100 tumor clones were found. Clonality of T cells reached its maximum in uninvolved adjacent lung, surpassing tumor. Heterogeneity stays possible, as sequencing covered only one tumor region. Higher blood T cell density went with longer overall survival.

TCRdb's table, derived via immunoSEQ multiplex PCR, lists solely in-frame clones and lacks some. The sample records some 16,000 clones, roughly 90% being singletons. Germline CDR1 is SGHRS and CDR2 is YFSETQ. The ends were cut back, 2 bases at V and 0 bases at J, with 8 bases in the middle. This CDR3 is 14 amino acids long. Worth noting for this clone: Its specificity is unknown.

V is TRBV5-1 and J is TRBJ1-1; no clear D. The source was peripheral blood, collected before any cancer treatment. The TCR sequence derives from a male donor aged 60 or older with stage II squamous cell lung carcinoma. The CDR3: CASSFSSLNTEAFF. CDR3 DNA: TGCGCCAGCAGCTTTAGTTCCCTGAACACTGAAGCTTTCTTT.